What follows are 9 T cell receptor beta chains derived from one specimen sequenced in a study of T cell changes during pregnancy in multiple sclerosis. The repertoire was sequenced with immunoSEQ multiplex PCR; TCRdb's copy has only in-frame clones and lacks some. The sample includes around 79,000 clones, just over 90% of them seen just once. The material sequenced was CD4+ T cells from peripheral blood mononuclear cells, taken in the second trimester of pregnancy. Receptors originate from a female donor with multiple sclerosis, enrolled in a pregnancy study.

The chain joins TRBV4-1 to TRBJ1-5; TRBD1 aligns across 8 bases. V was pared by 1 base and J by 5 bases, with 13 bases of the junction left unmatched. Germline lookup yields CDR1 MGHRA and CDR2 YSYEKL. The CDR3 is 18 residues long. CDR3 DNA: TGCGCCAGCAGCCAAGGTGCGGACAGGGCGGACGGGGATCAGCCCCAGCATTTT. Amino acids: CASSQGADRADGDQPQHF.

The CDR3 loop reads CASSYGRELSTDTQYF. The CDR3 region has the DNA TGTGCCAGCAGTTACGGCAGGGAACTATCCACAGATACGCAGTATTTT. This rearrangement joins TRBV6-5 to TRBJ2-3, with a possible D match to TRBD1 (5 bases). Germline V gene data show CDR1 as MNHEY and CDR2 as SVGAGI. The CDR3 consists of 16 residues. V was clipped by 2 bases and J by 2 bases, with 14 bases between them.

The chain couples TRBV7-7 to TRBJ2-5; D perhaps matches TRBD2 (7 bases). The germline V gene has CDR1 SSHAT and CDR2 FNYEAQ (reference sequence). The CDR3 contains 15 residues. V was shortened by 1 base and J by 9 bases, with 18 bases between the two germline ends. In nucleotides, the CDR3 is TGTGCCAGCAGCTTAGTGGATAGTGGAGGGGGGGCCCAGTACTTC. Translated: CASSLVDSGGGAQYF.

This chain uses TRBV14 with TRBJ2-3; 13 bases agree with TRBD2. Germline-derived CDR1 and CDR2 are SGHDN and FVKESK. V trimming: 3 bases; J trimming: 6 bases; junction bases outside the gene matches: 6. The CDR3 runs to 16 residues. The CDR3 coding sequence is TGTGCCAGCAGCCATAGGACTAGCGGGAGATATGATACGCAGTATTTT. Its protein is CASSHRTSGRYDTQYF.

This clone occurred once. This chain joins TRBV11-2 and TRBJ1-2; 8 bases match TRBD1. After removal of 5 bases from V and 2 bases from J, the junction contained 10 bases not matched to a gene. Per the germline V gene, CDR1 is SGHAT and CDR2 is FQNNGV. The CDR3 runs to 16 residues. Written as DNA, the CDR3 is TGTGCCAGCAGCCCCATACGCCAGGGGGCAAACTATGGCTACACCTTC. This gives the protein CASSPIRQGANYGYTF.

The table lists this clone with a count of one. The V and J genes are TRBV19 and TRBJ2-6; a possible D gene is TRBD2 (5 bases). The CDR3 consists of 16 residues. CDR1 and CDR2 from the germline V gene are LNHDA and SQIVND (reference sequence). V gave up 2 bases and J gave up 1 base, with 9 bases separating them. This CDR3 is CASSIFTGSGANVLTF. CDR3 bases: TGTGCCAGTAGTATATTTACGGGATCTGGGGCCAACGTCCTGACTTTC.

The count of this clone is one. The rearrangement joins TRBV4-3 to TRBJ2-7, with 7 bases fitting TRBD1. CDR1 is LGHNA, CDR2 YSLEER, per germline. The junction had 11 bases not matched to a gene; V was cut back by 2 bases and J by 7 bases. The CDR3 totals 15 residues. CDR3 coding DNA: TGCGCCAGCAGCCAATCCGGGACAGTGATTTGGGAGCAGTACTTC. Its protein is CASSQSGTVIWEQYF.

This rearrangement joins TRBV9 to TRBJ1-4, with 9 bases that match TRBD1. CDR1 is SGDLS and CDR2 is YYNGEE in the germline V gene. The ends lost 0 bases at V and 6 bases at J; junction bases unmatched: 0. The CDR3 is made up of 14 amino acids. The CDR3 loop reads CASSVGDRDEKLFF. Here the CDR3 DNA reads TGTGCCAGCAGCGTAGGGGACAGGGATGAAAAACTGTTTTTT.

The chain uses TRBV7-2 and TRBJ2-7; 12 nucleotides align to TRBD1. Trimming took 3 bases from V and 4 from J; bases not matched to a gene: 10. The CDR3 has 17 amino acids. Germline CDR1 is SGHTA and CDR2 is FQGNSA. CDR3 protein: CASSLWGQGAFGYEQYF. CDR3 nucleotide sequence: TGTGCCAGCAGCTTGTGGGGACAGGGGGCGTTCGGTTACGAGCAGTACTTC.